This T cell receptor (beta chain) was observed in a study of somatic mutations in cytotoxic T cells in rheumatoid arthritis. Across the whole study: Peripheral blood samples of around 29 ml EDTA were taken from patients directly after diagnosis and before treatment.

Germline V gene lookup returns CDR1 SGHRS and CDR2 YFSETQ. The CDR3 runs 16 residues. Trimming left V 0 bases short and J 3 bases short, with 12 bases between. Measured with immunoSEQ multiplex PCR; TCRdb has only the in-frame clones, and not every one. Among about 7,100 clones listed, about four fifths were seen once. Study-wide findings and caveats: Within 8 of 65 patients, the single biggest CD8+ clone made up more than 20% of CD8+ cells. Comparison of CD8+ T-cell clonality between rheumatoid arthritis patients and age-matched healthy controls yielded no significant difference. Healthy controls did not share the age-linked increase in CD8+ clonality seen in rheumatoid arthritis patients.

Concerning this clone itself: The antigen remains unidentified.

V is TRBV5-1 and J is TRBJ2-2; no reliable D call. Sequencing input: CD8+ T cells sorted from blood. The receptor comes from an adult with rheumatoid arthritis. The CDR3 reads CASSLAGSSDTGELFF. DNA for the CDR3: TGCGCCAGCAGCTTGGCAGGCAGTAGTGACACCGGGGAGCTGTTTTTT.